Listed below are T cell receptor beta chains from one sample, sequenced in a study of blood T cells in healthy people across ages. MiXCR was run by TCRdb on the 5' RACE reads, yielding one entry per CDR3 protein. The repertoire includes roughly 700,000 distinct CDR3 sequences, approximately 49% of them detected once, and about 32% sits in the top ten. The source material was blood. The receptor source for this set is a woman aged 60-70 years in good health. CDR3s include the opening cysteine and the closing phenylalanine or tryptophan. The D gene is left open where the match is weak. Clone size is stated in some rows and not others, as once, few, many or a class when expanded.

clone_size j_call d_call v_call cdr3_nt cdr3_aa
- TRBJ2-1 - TRBV20-1 TGCAGTGCTAGAGAGGGCCTGAACTACAATGAGCAGTTCTTC CSAREGLNYNEQFF
few TRBJ2-5 - TRBV7-2 TGTGCCAGCAGCTTAGGGTCTCAGCAGTACTTC CASSLGSQQYF
- TRBJ1-2 - TRBV20-1 TGCAGTGCTAGATTATCGGGGAGGGAGGGCGGTGGCTATGGCTACACCTTC CSARLSGREGGGYGYTF
- TRBJ1-2 TRBD1 TRBV28 TGTGCCAGCAGTTTTCTCGCCAGGGGGGACTATGGCTACACCTTC CASSFLARGDYGYTF
- TRBJ2-7 - TRBV27 TGTGCCAGCAGGTCACTCAGGGAGGAAAGCGCTTACGAGCAGTACTTC CASRSLREESAYEQYF
few TRBJ2-1 - TRBV5-1 TGCGCCAGCAGCTGGTCCGGGACTTCTAGCTCCTACAATGAGCAGTTCTTC CASSWSGTSSSYNEQFF
- TRBJ2-7 - TRBV29-1 TGCAGCGTAGTTAGGCTACCCGGGGGCTACGAGCAGTACTTC CSVVRLPGGYEQYF
- TRBJ2-5 - TRBV12-3/TRBV12-4 TGTGCCAGCAGTTTAAGATGGCAGACTCAAGAGACCCAGTACTTC CASSLRWQTQETQYF
- TRBJ1-3 - TRBV7-2 TGTGCCAGCATCCTACCCGACGGTGGAAACACCATATATTTT CASILPDGGNTIYF
few TRBJ1-1 - TRBV7-2 TGTGCCAGCAGCCCGAGGGGGTGGCAGTCGAACACTGAAGCTTTCTTT CASSPRGWQSNTEAFF
- TRBJ1-3 - TRBV7-9 TGTGCCAGCAGCCCGACGGCCTCTGGAAACACCATATATTTT CASSPTASGNTIYF
few TRBJ2-3 - TRBV6-2/TRBV6-3 TGTGCCAGCAGTTACGACGCCGCGGATACAGATACGCAGTATTTT CASSYDAADTDTQYF